The 29 T cell receptor beta chains below all came from one sample that was sequenced in a study of post-analysis software for immune sequencing data (dated by TCRdb to about 2015). No cognate antigen is known for these TCRs. Receptor amplification or capture employed PCR. Instrument on record: Illumina HiSeq 2500. Unique molecular identifiers were incorporated into TCR beta cDNA libraries to reduce PCR and sequencing biases. TCRdb reworked the public reads: Q25 trimming with fastp, MiXCR clone assembly, productive beta chains retained. A single entry per CDR3 protein holds the most common genes and DNA from its merged rows. This sample is represented by 700,000 to 800,000 distinct CDR3 sequences; roughly 27% of them were singletons. The ten largest clonotypes hold roughly 0.53% of the sample. Overall results and qualifications from the work: Patients showed significantly higher frequencies than controls for a handful of TRBV segments, among them TRBV5-6, TRBV5-1 and TRBV20-1.

The sequenced sample consisted of blood. These receptors all stem from a girl between 5 and 17 years old with multiple sclerosis.

The chain joins TRBV9 to TRBJ1-2; TRBD1 aligns across 12 bases. The germline V gene encodes CDR1 SGDLS and CDR2 YYNGEE. V trimming: 4 bases; J trimming: 1 base; junction bases outside the gene matches: 11. CDR3 length: 18 residues. As DNA, the CDR3 is TGTGCCAGCAGCTCCCCCAGGGACAGGGGGCCACTTAACTATGGCTACACCTTC. Protein: CASSSPRDRGPLNYGYTF.

Only a few counts were recorded for this clonotype. The genes are TRBV5-1 and TRBJ2-3, with D possibly matching TRBD2 (7 bases). The CDR3 length is 15 residues. The V end lost 1 base, the J end lost 2 bases, and 11 bases lay between the germline ends. Germline V gives CDR1 SGHRS, CDR2 YFSETQ. The CDR3 sequence: CASSLLRGATDTQYF. CDR3 sequence (DNA): TGCGCCAGCAGCTTGTTACGGGGGGCCACAGATACGCAGTATTTT.

The count of this clonotype is one. The V gene is TRBV27, the J gene TRBJ2-2; D is unresolved. The V and J ends lost 1 base and 0 bases respectively, with 9 bases between them. The CDR3 covers 16 residues. The germline gives CDR1 MNHEY, CDR2 SMNVEV (reference sequence). The CDR3 DNA sequence: TGTGCCAGCAGTTTATGGGCCAGTTCGAACACCGGGGAGCTGTTTTTT. Translating gives CASSLWASSNTGELFF.

A few counts support this clonotype. V and J are TRBV6-6 and TRBJ2-7; D unresolved. CDR3 length equals 16 residues. V was cut by 2 bases and J by 0 bases, with 14 bases left in between. CDR1 and CDR2 (germline): MNHNY, SVGAGI (reference sequence). The CDR3 DNA follows: TGTGCCAGCAGTTACCTCCCAAGGGCAGGCTCCTACGAGCAGTACTTC. Translation gives CASSYLPRAGSYEQYF.

A single count supports this clonotype. V is TRBV27 and J is TRBJ1-5; TRBD1 is a possible D gene (5 bases). This CDR3 spans 13 amino acids. From germline, CDR1 is MNHEY and CDR2 SMNVEV (reference sequence). Trimming removed 8 bases at V and 2 bases at J, with 10 bases between. The CDR3, as DNA: TGTGCCAGCGCTCGCAGGGGCAATCAGCCCCAGCATTTT. Residues: CASARRGNQPQHF.

This clonotype was detected only a few times. The V gene is TRBV6-1, the J gene TRBJ1-5, with TRBD1 matching over 7 bases. The CDR3 spans 16 residues. Unmatched junction bases numbered 15, after V lost 6 bases and J lost 7 bases. Germline-derived CDR1 and CDR2 are MNHNS and SASEGT. Here the CDR3 DNA reads TGTGCCAGCAGCGCCACTCCTGACAGGGCCCGACAGCCCCAGCATTTT. It translates to CASSATPDRARQPQHF.

This clonotype was seen more than once but under ten times. The chain has TRBV7-9 and TRBJ2-3; TRBD2 might be the D (5 bases). CDR3 length: 20 residues. The V and J ends lost 5 bases and 0 bases respectively, with 27 bases between them. From germline, CDR1 is SEHNR and CDR2 FQNEAQ (reference sequence). The CDR3 sequence: CASSLRTPTERFTSTDTQYF. Written as DNA, the CDR3 is TGTGCCAGCAGCCTTAGAACCCCGACTGAGCGGTTCACAAGCACAGATACGCAGTATTTT.

This clonotype turned up a few times. V gene TRBV13 combines with J gene TRBJ1-1, with 9 bases matching TRBD1. With 1 base clipped from V and 3 bases from J, the junction kept 3 bases outside the gene matches. The CDR3 runs 15 residues. Germline assignment: CDR1 PRHDT and CDR2 FYEKMQ (reference sequence). CDR3 coding DNA: TGTGCCAGCAGCTTAGAGGGGACAGGGTACACTGAAGCTTTCTTT. Translating it yields CASSLEGTGYTEAFF.

This clonotype was counted a few times. The rearrangement uses TRBV27 and TRBJ2-5; D unresolved. Per germline, CDR1 MNHEY and CDR2 SMNVEV (reference sequence). Between the trimmed V and J ends, which lost 4 bases and 4 bases, there was a span of 7 bases. CDR3 length: 12 amino acids. The CDR3 is CASSSPPETQYF. CDR3 DNA: TGTGCCAGCAGTTCCCCCCCAGAGACCCAGTACTTC.

The chain uses TRBV12-3 or TRBV12-4 and TRBJ1-4; 8 bases match TRBD1. CDR3 length: 14 amino acids. The V gene end was trimmed by 7 bases and the J gene end by 5 bases; junction bases not matched to a gene: 6. CDR3 sequence: CASTEWTGNEKLFF. The CDR3 DNA reads TGTGCCAGCACCGAGTGGACAGGGAATGAAAAACTGTTTTTT.

This clonotype appeared a few times. CDR3 amino acids: CASRRTGISGTEAFF. CDR3 sequence (DNA): TGTGCCAGCAGAAGGACAGGGATTAGCGGCACTGAAGCTTTCTTT. The chain joins TRBV6-6 to TRBJ1-1; 8 nucleotides match TRBD1. CDR3 length: 15 residues. Germline loops: CDR1 MNHNY, CDR2 SVGAGI (reference sequence). With V trimmed by 6 bases and J by 4 bases, 10 bases remained unmatched.

For this clonotype: The junction departs from germline at one end; a sequencing error may be responsible. The chain has TRBV28 and TRBJ1-2, with D unclear. This CDR3 spans 15 amino acids. Germline V gives CDR1 MDHEN, CDR2 SYDVKM. Written as DNA, the CDR3 is TGTGCCACCGGCGGGTGGGTCAAAACTAACTGTGGCTACACCTTC. Residues: CATGGWVKTNCGYTF.

The V and J genes are TRBV18 and TRBJ2-3; 12 bases fit TRBD2. The germline gives CDR1 KGHSH, CDR2 LQKENI. V lost 3 bases and J lost 6; bases outside the gene matches: 4. The CDR3 spans 15 residues. The DNA of the CDR3 is TGTGCCAGCTCACCGAGACTAGCGGGGGTGGATACGCAGTATTTT. Protein: CASSPRLAGVDTQYF.

J is TRBJ1-2 and V is TRBV24-1, with 12 bases matching TRBD1. The CDR3 loop spans 14 amino acids. CDR1 KGHDR and CDR2 SFDVKD come from the germline V gene. After removal of 6 bases from V and 8 bases from J, the junction contained 6 bases not matched to a gene. CDR3 residues: CATSRDRGQKGYTF. CDR3 bases: TGTGCCACCAGTAGGGACAGGGGGCAGAAAGGCTACACCTTC.

This clonotype was counted at least ten times. The chain joins TRBV27 to TRBJ2-1, with a weak D call TRBD1 (6 bases). V lost 5 bases and J lost 1, with 6 bases in between. The CDR3 has 13 residues. Germline CDR1 and CDR2: MNHEY and SMNVEV (reference sequence). The CDR3 loop reads CASSRGSYNEQFF. The CDR3 DNA is TGTGCCAGCAGTAGGGGGTCCTACAATGAGCAGTTCTTC.

There are a few counts of this clonotype. This chain links TRBV6-2 or TRBV6-3 with TRBJ2-5; D not certain. Germline V lookup: CDR1 MNHEY, CDR2 SVGEGT. The CDR3 contains 15 residues. The V end lost 5 bases, the J end lost 3 bases, and 16 bases lay between the germline ends. CDR3 nucleotide sequence: TGTGCCAGCAGTCACCCGCGGACGGCCAAAGAGACCCAGTACTTC. Protein product: CASSHPRTAKETQYF.

This clonotype was seen a handful of times. The chain recombines TRBV20-1 with TRBJ2-4; either TRBD1 or TRBD2 may supply D (5 bases each). V lost 0 bases and J lost 9, with 9 bases in between. This CDR3 comprises 12 residues. The germline V gene encodes CDR1 DFQATT and CDR2 SNEGSKA (reference sequence). The CDR3 loop reads CSARDLRGIQYF. Written as DNA, the CDR3 is TGCAGTGCTAGAGATCTGAGGGGCATTCAGTACTTC.

This clonotype was observed at least ten times. V usage is TRBV5-1 and J usage is TRBJ2-3, with TRBD2 matching 8 bases. CDR1 is SGHRS, CDR2 YFSETQ, per germline. With 6 bases clipped from V and 6 bases from J, the junction kept 15 bases outside the gene matches. The CDR3 contains 16 residues. CDR3 loop: CASTPGGGRNGDTQYF. The DNA of the CDR3 is TGCGCCAGCACCCCCGGGGGGGGGCGCAACGGGGATACGCAGTATTTT.

About this clonotype: One end of the junction does not line up with germline, which may come from a read error. The chain is built from TRBV11-2 and TRBJ2-7; unclear D gene. The germline V gene encodes CDR1 SGHAT and CDR2 FQNNGV. The CDR3 runs 14 residues. The CDR3 spells CVSSLGLGSYEQYF. CDR3 bases: TGTGTCAGCAGCTTAGGGCTGGGCTCCTACGAGCAGTACTTC.

This clonotype was seen a few times. The V and J genes are TRBV20-1 and TRBJ2-1, with D perhaps assigned TRBD1 or TRBD2 (5 bases each). Trimming cost V 3 bases and J 2 bases, with 14 bases left between them. Germline CDR1 DFQATT, CDR2 SNEGSKA (reference sequence). The CDR3 extends over 15 amino acids. The DNA of the CDR3 is TGCAGTGCTAGGCCCCCTAGGGGAGCCTACAATGAGCAGTTCTTC. Amino acids: CSARPPRGAYNEQFF.

The chain employs TRBV9 and TRBJ2-2, with D perhaps TRBD1 (6 bases). The CDR3 is 13 residues long. Germline-derived CDR1 and CDR2 are SGDLS and YYNGEE. V lost 4 bases, J lost 5 bases, and 9 bases lay in between. DNA of the CDR3: TGTGCCAGCAGCACCCAGGGGACCGGGGAGCTGTTTTTT. Residues: CASSTQGTGELFF. Variable domain in full (rest from reference TRBV9 and TRBJ2-2): DSGVTQTPKHLITATGQRVTLRCSPRSGDLSVYWYQQSLDQGLQFLIQYYNGEERAKGNILERFSAQQFPDLHSELNLSSLELGDSALYFCASSTQGTGELFFGEGSRLTVL.

The table lists this clonotype with a few counts. The chain is built from TRBV7-9 and TRBJ2-7, with D possibly being TRBD2 (6 bases). Trimming removed 5 bases from V and 5 bases from J, with 13 bases in between. This CDR3 contains 13 residues. Germline assignment: CDR1 SEHNR and CDR2 FQNEAQ (reference sequence). For the CDR3, the DNA is TGTGCCAGCAGCGCCCCCGGGGGAAACGAGCAGTACTTC. Its protein is CASSAPGGNEQYF.

This sequence joins TRBV29-1 and TRBJ2-5; 10 nucleotides line up with TRBD2. Trimming cost V 5 bases and J 2 bases; bases outside gene matches: 8. Germline V gene data show CDR1 as SQVTM and CDR2 as ANQGSEA. The CDR3 extends over 15 amino acids. The CDR3 coding sequence is TGCAGCGTTTCCTTAGCGGGGGGCTCTCAAGAGACCCAGTACTTC. Protein product: CSVSLAGGSQETQYF. Full variable domain (rest looked up from reference TRBV29-1 and TRBJ2-5): SAVISQKPSRDICQRGTSLTIQCQVDSQVTMMFWYRQQPGQSLTLIATANQGSEATYESGFVIDKFPISRPNLTFSTLTVSNMSPEDSSIYLCSVSLAGGSQETQYFGPGTRLLVL.

The chain joins TRBV29-1 to TRBJ1-2; no reliable D call. The CDR3 sequence is 13 residues long. Germline assignment: CDR1 SQVTM and CDR2 ANQGSEA. The V end lost 5 bases, the J end lost 2 bases, and 12 bases lay between the germline ends. Here the CDR3 reads CSVLPALNYGYTF. In nucleotides, the CDR3 is TGCAGCGTTCTACCCGCCCTAAACTATGGCTACACCTTC.

V and J are TRBV7-9 and TRBJ1-6; D uncertain. The germline gives CDR1 SEHNR, CDR2 FQNEAQ (reference sequence). This CDR3 is 14 amino acids long. The V gene lost 5 bases and the J gene lost 9 bases, with 14 bases spanning the gap. In nucleotides, the CDR3 is TGTGCCAGCAGCCCCGCTTTGTCTATTTCACCCCTCCACTTT. It yields the protein CASSPALSISPLHF.

This chain links TRBV2 with TRBJ2-1; 10 nucleotides agree with TRBD2. In germline, CDR1 is SNHLY, CDR2 FYNNEI. The V and J ends lost 4 bases and 6 bases, in that order; junction bases with no gene match: 3. The CDR3 covers 14 residues. This chain's CDR3 is CASSASGGLNEQFF. In DNA form, the CDR3 reads TGTGCCAGCAGTGCTAGCGGGGGCCTCAATGAGCAGTTCTTC.

The V gene is TRBV7-2, the J gene TRBJ2-3; D is possibly TRBD2 (5 bases). CDR3 size: 16 residues. The V gene lost 0 bases and the J gene lost 1 base, with 11 bases spanning the gap. Germline CDR1 and CDR2: SGHTA and FQGNSA. This CDR3 is CASSLAQGSGTDTQYF. The DNA for the CDR3 is TGTGCCAGCAGCTTAGCGCAAGGTAGCGGCACAGATACGCAGTATTTT.

The chain combines TRBV10-3 with TRBJ2-7; D call uncertain. The CDR3 is made up of 15 amino acids. Looked up from germline, CDR1 is ENHRY and CDR2 is SYGVKD. V was clipped by 0 bases and J by 5 bases, with 14 bases between them. CDR3 in DNA: TGTGCCATCAGTGAGTCAGCAACGGCCCCTAACGAGCAGTACTTC. Amino acid sequence: CAISESATAPNEQYF.

This rearrangement joins TRBV28 to TRBJ2-3; D gene unclear. The germline V gene has CDR1 MDHEN and CDR2 SYDVKM. There are 13 residues in the CDR3. V was shortened by 3 bases and J by 4 bases, with 8 bases between the two germline ends. CDR3: CASSFQTPDTQYF. For the CDR3, the DNA is TGTGCCAGCAGTTTTCAGACCCCAGATACGCAGTATTTT.